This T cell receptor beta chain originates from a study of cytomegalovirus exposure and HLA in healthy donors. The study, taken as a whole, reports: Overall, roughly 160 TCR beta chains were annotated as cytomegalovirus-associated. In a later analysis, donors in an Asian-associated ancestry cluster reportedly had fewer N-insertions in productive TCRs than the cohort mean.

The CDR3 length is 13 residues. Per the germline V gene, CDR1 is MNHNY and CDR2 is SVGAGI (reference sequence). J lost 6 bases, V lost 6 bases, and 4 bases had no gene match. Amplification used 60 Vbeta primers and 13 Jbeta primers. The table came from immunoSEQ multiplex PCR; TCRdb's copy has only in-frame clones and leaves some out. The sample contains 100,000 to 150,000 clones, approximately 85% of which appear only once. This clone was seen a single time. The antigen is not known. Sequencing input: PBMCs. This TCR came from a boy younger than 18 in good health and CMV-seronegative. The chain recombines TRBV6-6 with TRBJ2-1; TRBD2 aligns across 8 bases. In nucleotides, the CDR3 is TGTGCCAGCAGGGGGACTAGTCTCAATGAGCAGTTCTTC. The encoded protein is CASRGTSLNEQFF.